This record looks at one T cell receptor beta chain sequence and its context. Its matching antigen is unknown. Primers for the PCR totalled 60 Vbeta and 13 Jbeta. Generated by immunoSEQ multiplex PCR, the TCRdb table keeps only in-frame clones and is missing some. The repertoire holds around 170,000 clones, 70% to 85% seen once, with roughly 0.64% in the top ten. The entry originates in a study of cytomegalovirus exposure and HLA in healthy donors. Overall study results and limits: Earlier analysis found most TCR beta V segments productive about 87% or about 30% of the time. It was reported that the classifier diagnosed cytomegalovirus status with high specificity and sensitivity in both the original and validation cohorts.

The donors, nominally healthy at sampling, likely had unrecorded immune exposures. Germline V gene lookup returns CDR1 LNHNV and CDR2 YYDKDF (reference sequence). CDR3 length equals 16 residues. V lost 1 base and J lost 7; bases outside the gene matches: 11. This clonotype was sampled from a woman between 40 and 50 years old in good health and CMV-seronegative. The chain links TRBV15 to TRBJ1-2; 8 nucleotides align to TRBD1. Material: PBMCs. CDR3 amino acids: CATSRGRTGRAGGYTF. The CDR3 DNA reads TGTGCCACCAGCAGAGGGAGGACAGGGCGCGCGGGTGGCTACACCTTC.